Given below is one TCR beta chain in context. This clone has more than one count but fewer than ten. Its specific antigen is unknown. Base quality data are lacking; no much larger clone is found one base away. This entry is derived from a study of blood T cell repertoires in COVID-19 (TCRdb year 2020). Context from the whole study: The collaborator samples originated in the United States, Italy and Spain and spanned the acute and convalescent phases of COVID-19. The repertoires were released in a freely available public database intended as a resource for research on the immune response to SARS-CoV-2. Where available, HLA class I and class II types were obtained from metadata supplied by the sample provider rather than from assay-based typing. Samples came from the ongoing ImmuneRACE study (first 160 participants) plus 1,254 subjects from 6 global collaborators. Sample metadata almost always included a de-identified subject ID, COVID-19 status, age in years and sex. Deeply sampled blood TCRbeta repertoires from subjects exposed to, actively infected with, or recovered from COVID-19 were included in the dataset. The prospective study material was composed of cDNA or gDNA derived from T cells, B-cell-depleted T cells, or PBMCs. What the research found in general, with its limitations: The quantity of clinical and demographic metadata differed by source and by participant and was supplied without curation.

Each collaborating institution followed its own protocols to collect whole blood in K2EDTA tubes. For TCRbeta analysis, collaborators shipped samples as frozen whole blood, isolated PBMCs, or DNA extracted from either of those sample types. V was cut back by 0 bases and J by 14 bases, leaving a gap of 11 bases between them. The CDR3, from cysteine to phenylalanine, totals 13 residues. The read is trimmed to its CDR3 DNA, 39 bases read in frame from base 1. Via the germline V gene, CDR1 is SGHAT and CDR2 FQNNGV. TCRbeta CDR3 regions were amplified from genomic DNA by means of the immunoSEQ Assay, a bias-controlled multiplex PCR. The paper's data handling went like this. The number of nucleated cells in each sample was estimated by amplification of reference gene primers within the assay. Sequence reads were collapsed and filtered to measure the absolute abundance of every unique TCRbeta CDR3 rearrangement. Productive Simpson clonality was computed per sample as the square root of Simpson's diversity index over productive rearrangements. TCRdb provides this immuneACCESS table in a form limited to in-frame rearrangements. Some clones are lacking; in checked studies, under half of them reflect an unresolved V gene, and why the rest are absent is not known. V and J calls and clone size are given by that table; D and trimming were obtained from the DNA. Recorded for this sample are fewer than 120,000 clones; roughly 91% of them occurred a single time. 3% to 3.5% of the sample lies in the top ten.

The chain joins TRBV11-2 to TRBJ1-6, with the D gene not confidently named. The sequencing sample was made of peripheral blood. This receptor was taken from a woman in her forties or fifties with acute or convalescent COVID-19. The bases read TGTGCCAGCAGCTTAGACCTCCGGGGAGCCCTCCACTTT. This is translated as CASSLDLRGALHF. Outside the CDR3, residues come from the reference TRBV11-2 and TRBJ1-6 proteins, so the full variable domain is: EAGVAQSPRYKIIEKRQSVAFWCNPISGHATLYWYQQILGQGPKLLIQFQNNGVVDDSQLPKDRFSAERLKGVDSTLKIQPAKLEDSAVYLCASSLDLRGALHFGNGTRLTVT.